A selection of T cell receptor beta chains follows, all from one sample in a study of CD8 T cells in Susac syndrome. In TCRdb, the immunoSEQ multiplex PCR reads were re-called with MiXCR into one record per CDR3 protein. In the table there are some 150,000 distinct CDR3 sequences, 90% to 97% of which are singletons. The sequencing input was CD4+ T cells from PBMCs. These receptor sequences come from a human donor with Susac syndrome. CDR3s include the opening cysteine and the closing phenylalanine or tryptophan. A D gene is named only where the DNA matches it firmly. A clone size is listed for some rows: how often the clone was seen (once, few, many), or a class if it is expanded.

TRBJ1-1 | TRBV14 | TRBD1 | once | TGTGCCAGCAGCCAAGATAGGACAGGACAAGCTTTCTTT | CASSQDRTGQAFF
TRBJ1-4 | TRBV7-9 | - | - | TGTGCCAGCAGCCCTTGGGGCGGGGGTGAAAAACTGTTTTTT | CASSPWGGGEKLFF
TRBJ2-2 | TRBV29-1 | TRBD2 | - | TGCAGCGTCCAAGCGGGGGTCGGGACCGGGGAGCTGTTTTTT | CSVQAGVGTGELFF
TRBJ2-1 | TRBV5-5 | TRBD2 | few | TGTGCCAGCAGCTTGTTAGCGGGAGGCTCCTACAATGAGCAGTTCTTC | CASSLLAGGSYNEQFF
TRBJ1-6 | TRBV20-1 | - | - | TGCAGTGCTCAGCCGAGTATTCATTCACCCCTCCACTTT | CSAQPSIHSPLHF
TRBJ2-7 | TRBV18 | TRBD1 | - | TGTGCCAGCTCACCAACGGGACAGATTAGTCGGGAGCAGTACTTC | CASSPTGQISREQYF
TRBJ1-1 | TRBV29-1 | - | - | TGCAGCGTTCCCCGGTACGGCAGCGTGAACACTGAAGCTTTCTTT | CSVPRYGSVNTEAFF
TRBJ1-1 | TRBV25-1 | TRBD1 | - | TGTGCCAGCAGTGAATACCCGCCTAGGGGGCAAGCTTTCTTT | CASSEYPPRGQAFF
TRBJ2-1 | TRBV9 | - | - | TGTGCCAGCAGGCGTGACCGGAGTGTGGGGGATGAGCAGTTCTTC | CASRRDRSVGDEQFF
TRBJ2-5 | TRBV5-4 | - | - | TGTGCCAGCAGCGCTCGTTGGGGGGGGCCGGAAGAGACCCAGTACTTC | CASSARWGGPEETQYF
TRBJ1-2 | TRBV2 | TRBD1 | - | TGTGCCAGCAGTGAGCGGACAGGGGGCTATGGCTACACCTTC | CASSERTGGYGYTF
TRBJ2-5 | TRBV21-1 | - | - | TGTGCCAGCAGCAAAGGTCCAGGGCTCGGAGAGACCCAGTACTTC | CASSKGPGLGETQYF
TRBJ2-2 | TRBV3-1 | - | - | TGTGCCAGCAGCGTACTCGGGGAGCTGTTTTTT | CASSVLGELFF
TRBJ2-5 | TRBV12-3/TRBV12-4 | - | few | TGTGCCAGCAGCACCGGGACTCAAGAGACCCAGTACTTC | CASSTGTQETQYF
TRBJ1-5 | TRBV28 | - | once | TGTGCCAGCAGTTTCCCACCAAGCCAGCCCCAGCATTTT | CASSFPPSQPQHF
TRBJ2-1 | TRBV3-1 | TRBD2 | once | TGTGCCAGCAGCCAAGACGGACTAGCGGGGTATCAGTTCTTC | CASSQDGLAGYQFF
TRBJ1-5 | TRBV19 | TRBD1 | - | TGTGCCAGTAGAGAGACAGGGAATAGCAATCAGCCCCAGCATTTT | CASRETGNSNQPQHF
TRBJ2-5 | TRBV5-1 | TRBD1 | - | TGCGCCAGCAGCTCGGGACAGGGAGAGACCCAGTACTTC | CASSSGQGETQYF
TRBJ2-2 | TRBV18 | - | - | TGTGCCAGCTCACCGGACATCATCACCGGGGAGCTGTTTTTT | CASSPDIITGELFF
TRBJ2-1 | TRBV5-1 | TRBD2 | - | TGCGCCAGCAGCTTGGTCGCGGGAGGCTCCTACAATGAGCAGTTCTTC | CASSLVAGGSYNEQFF
TRBJ2-5 | TRBV11-2 | TRBD2 | - | TGTGCCAGCAGCTTCGGGGGGGCAGAGACCCAGTACTTC | CASSFGGAETQYF
TRBJ1-4 | TRBV9 | TRBD1 | - | TGTGCCAGCAGCATGACAGGGAAAAATGAAAAACTGTTTTTT | CASSMTGKNEKLFF
TRBJ2-1 | TRBV15 | TRBD1 | - | TGTGCCACCAGCAGAGGCCACTGGGACAGCTACAATGAGCAGTTCTTC | CATSRGHWDSYNEQFF
TRBJ1-1 | TRBV6-5 | - | - | TGTGCCAGCAGTCTCCCGATGGCGGGGAGGACTGAAGCTTTCTTT | CASSLPMAGRTEAFF
TRBJ2-5 | TRBV11-1 | TRBD2 | - | TGTGCCAGCAGAGGGTTGCGGGGGAGGCAAGAGACCCAGTACTTC | CASRGLRGRQETQYF
TRBJ2-1 | TRBV10-1 | - | - | TGCGCCAGCAGTGAGTCGACCGCCAATGAGCAGTTCTTC | CASSESTANEQFF
TRBJ1-2 | TRBV18 | TRBD1 | once | TGTGCCAGCTCACGAGGGACAGGGGATTACTATGGCTACACCTTC | CASSRGTGDYYGYTF
TRBJ2-2 | TRBV29-1 | - | - | TGCAGCGTTGAGGTTAAGATGGAGCTGTTTTTT | CSVEVKMELFF
TRBJ1-2 | TRBV10-3 | - | - | TGTGCCATCAGTGGGGGAGATGGCTACACCTTC | CAISGGDGYTF
TRBJ2-7 | TRBV28 | TRBD1 | - | TGTGCCAGCAGTTCACAGGGGAACGAGCAGTACTTC | CASSSQGNEQYF
TRBJ2-7 | TRBV12-3/TRBV12-4 | TRBD2 | - | TGTGCCAGCAGTCCAGGGGGCCTCCTAGCGGGGGGTTCCTACGAGCAGTACTTC | CASSPGGLLAGGSYEQYF
TRBJ1-5 | TRBV4-1 | - | - | TGCGCCAGCAGCGCCAATTACGGCAATCAGCCCCAGCATTTT | CASSANYGNQPQHF
TRBJ2-2 | TRBV12-3/TRBV12-4 | - | - | TGTGCCAGCAGAGTAACAGGGGAGGCCGGGGAGCTGTTTTTT | CASRVTGEAGELFF
TRBJ2-4 | TRBV3-1 | - | - | TGTGCCAGCAGCCTGTCGCAGGGGAAAAACATTCAGTACTTC | CASSLSQGKNIQYF
TRBJ1-1 | TRBV9 | - | - | TGTGCCAGCAGGAGGTCGGAAAAGACTGAAGCTTTCTTT | CASRRSEKTEAFF
TRBJ2-7 | TRBV20-1 | - | once | TGCAGTGCTAGAGGTCCTGGGTACGAGCAGTACTTC | CSARGPGYEQYF
TRBJ2-3 | TRBV18 | TRBD2 | - | TGTGCCAGCTCACTGGGGACTAGCGGGAGCCCAGATACGCAGTATTTT | CASSLGTSGSPDTQYF
TRBJ1-2 | TRBV4-1 | - | - | TGCGCCAGCACCCCTTTGGGACCGAGGCTGCTGAGTAACTATGGCTACACCTTC | CASTPLGPRLLSNYGYTF
TRBJ2-3 | TRBV20-1 | TRBD2 | - | TGCAGTGCTAGGAAGTCAGGCGGGGCGGGGGTGACAGATACGCAGTATTTT | CSARKSGGAGVTDTQYF
TRBJ2-6 | TRBV7-9 | - | - | TGTGCCAGCAGCTTGGAAGCGCCGGGGGCCAACGTCCTGACTTTC | CASSLEAPGANVLTF
TRBJ1-1 | TRBV29-1 | - | once | TGCAGCGTTGGAATCCAACTTTCTTTGAACACTGAAGCTTTCTTT | CSVGIQLSLNTEAFF
TRBJ1-1 | TRBV11-1 | - | - | TGTGCCAGCAGCTTAGGTTCATATAAGGACACTGAAGCTTTCTTT | CASSLGSYKDTEAFF
TRBJ2-5 | TRBV20-1 | - | - | TGCAGTGCTAGAGATAGTCTACAGTCAGAGACCCAGTACTTC | CSARDSLQSETQYF
TRBJ1-1 | TRBV20-1 | TRBD1 | - | TGCAGTGCTAGAGAATACCGGACAGGGATGAGCACTGAAGCTTTCTTT | CSAREYRTGMSTEAFF
TRBJ1-1 | TRBV29-1 | TRBD1 | once | TGCAGCGTCCATCCGGGACAGACCACCGGGAACACTGAAGCTTTCTTT | CSVHPGQTTGNTEAFF
TRBJ1-2 | TRBV20-1 | - | - | TGCAGTGCCCCGCGAGGACGCGGCGAGGGCTACACCTTC | CSAPRGRGEGYTF
TRBJ2-7 | TRBV27 | - | - | TGTGCCAGCAGTTTAACGGGCGGGGTCGGGGGCGGCTACGAGCAGTACTTC | CASSLTGGVGGGYEQYF
TRBJ2-3 | TRBV4-1 | TRBD2 | - | TGCGCCAGCAGCCTCTCGAAGGTGGCGGGGGGCTCCACAGATACGCAGTATTTT | CASSLSKVAGGSTDTQYF
TRBJ1-4 | TRBV20-1 | - | - | TGCAGTGCTAGAGATCGGTACTCTGCAACTAATGAAAAACTGTTTTTT | CSARDRYSATNEKLFF
TRBJ2-1 | TRBV7-2 | TRBD2 | - | TGTGCCAGCAGCGCCAGCGGGGGGGCCACTAATGAGCAGTTCTTC | CASSASGGATNEQFF
TRBJ2-6 | TRBV4-1 | - | - | TGCGCCAGCAGCCAAGATTTCCCAGCCCCCCTCGTCCTGACTTTC | CASSQDFPAPLVLTF
TRBJ1-4 | TRBV27 | - | - | TGTGCCAGCAGTTCGAGACTAGATGAAAAACTGTTTTTT | CASSSRLDEKLFF
TRBJ1-6 | TRBV4-2 | - | - | TGTGCCAGCAGCCTTACCGGGACACCTTTTAGTTCACCCCTCCACTTT | CASSLTGTPFSSPLHF
TRBJ2-1 | TRBV5-6 | - | - | TGTGCCAGCAGCTTGGACGTGAGGGACTACAATGAGCAGTTCTTC | CASSLDVRDYNEQFF
TRBJ2-2 | TRBV4-1 | - | - | TGCGCCAGCAGCCAAGCAAGGAGGCTAAACACCGGGGAGCTGTTTTTT | CASSQARRLNTGELFF
TRBJ1-3 | TRBV6-5 | - | once | TGTGCCAGCATCGGCTACTCTGGAAACACCATATATTTT | CASIGYSGNTIYF